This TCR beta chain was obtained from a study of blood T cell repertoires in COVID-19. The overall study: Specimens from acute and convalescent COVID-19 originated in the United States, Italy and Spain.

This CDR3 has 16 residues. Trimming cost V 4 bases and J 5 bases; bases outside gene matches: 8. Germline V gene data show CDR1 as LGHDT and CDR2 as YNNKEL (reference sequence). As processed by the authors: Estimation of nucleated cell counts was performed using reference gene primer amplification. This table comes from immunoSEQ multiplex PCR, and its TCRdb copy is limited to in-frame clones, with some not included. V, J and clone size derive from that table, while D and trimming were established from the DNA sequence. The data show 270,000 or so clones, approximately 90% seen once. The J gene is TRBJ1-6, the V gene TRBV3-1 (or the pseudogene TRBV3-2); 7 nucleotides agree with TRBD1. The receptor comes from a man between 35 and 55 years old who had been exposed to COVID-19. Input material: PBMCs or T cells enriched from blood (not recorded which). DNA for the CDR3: TGTGCCAGCAGCCCTTCCGGGACAGCTCATAATTCACCCCTCCACTTT. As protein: CASSPSGTAHNSPLHF.